A single sample gave rise to the 4 T cell receptor beta chains below, sequenced in a study of cytomegalovirus exposure and HLA in healthy donors. Use of 60 Vbeta and 13 Jbeta primers characterized the PCR. Clones were sequenced by immunoSEQ multiplex PCR, and TCRdb holds only the in-frame ones, with some missing. In total, the table holds 65,000 to 85,000 clones. The sample consisted of PBMCs. These receptors were collected from a female donor in good health and CMV-seropositive.

This chain joins TRBV5-4 and TRBJ1-1, with TRBD1 matching 8 bases. The CDR3 runs 12 residues. Germline trimming cut 4 bases from V and 8 bases from J; bases unmatched to any gene: 4. Germline V gene sequence: CDR1 SGHNT, CDR2 YYREEE (reference sequence). In DNA form, the CDR3 reads TGTGCCAGCAGCATCCGGGACAGGGAAGCTTTCTTT. This translates into CASSIRDREAFF.

The rearrangement links TRBV7-6 to TRBJ2-5, with a weak D call TRBD2 (6 bases). V gave up 2 bases and J gave up 4 bases, with 11 bases separating them. The CDR3 is made up of 14 amino acids. From germline, CDR1 is SGHVS and CDR2 FNYEAQ. This CDR3 reads CASSLQGTGETQYF. The CDR3 region has the DNA TGTGCCAGCAGCTTACAAGGGACTGGAGAGACCCAGTACTTC.

The rearrangement joins TRBV9 to TRBJ1-1; the match to TRBD1 covers 10 bases. V shed 3 bases, J shed 4 bases, and the junction held 9 bases outside the gene matches. The CDR3 spans 16 residues. CDR1 and CDR2 (germline): SGDLS, YYNGEE. As DNA, the CDR3 is TGTGCCAGCAGCGCCCCCAGACAGGGGGCTACCACTGAAGCTTTCTTT. Translation gives CASSAPRQGATTEAFF.

This chain joins TRBV9 and TRBJ1-2; 7 bases align to TRBD1. Per germline, CDR1 SGDLS and CDR2 YYNGEE. There are 14 residues in the CDR3. V shed 2 bases, J shed 6 bases, and the junction held 7 bases outside the gene matches. In nucleotides, the CDR3 is TGTGCCAGCAGCGTTACAGGGGAGGAGGATGGCTACACCTTC. Its protein is CASSVTGEEDGYTF. The full variable domain, its missing parts supplied by reference TRBV9 and TRBJ1-2, is DSGVTQTPKHLITATGQRVTLRCSPRSGDLSVYWYQQSLDQGLQFLIQYYNGEERAKGNILERFSAQQFPDLHSELNLSSLELGDSALYFCASSVTGEEDGYTFGSGTRLTVV.